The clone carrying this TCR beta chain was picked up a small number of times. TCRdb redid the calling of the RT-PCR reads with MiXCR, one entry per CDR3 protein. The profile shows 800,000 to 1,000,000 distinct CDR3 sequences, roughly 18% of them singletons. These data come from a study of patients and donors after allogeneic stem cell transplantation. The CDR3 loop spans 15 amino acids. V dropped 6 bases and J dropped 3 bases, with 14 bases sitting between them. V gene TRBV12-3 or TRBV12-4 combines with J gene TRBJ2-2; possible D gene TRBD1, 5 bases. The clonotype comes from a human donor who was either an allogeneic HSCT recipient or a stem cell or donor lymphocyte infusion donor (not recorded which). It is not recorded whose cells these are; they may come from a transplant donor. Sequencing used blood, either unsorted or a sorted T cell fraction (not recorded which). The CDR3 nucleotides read TGTGCCAGCAGCCCTAGACAGTGGTACACCGGGGAGCTGTTTTTT. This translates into CASSPRQWYTGELFF.